This T cell receptor (beta chain) was profiled in a study of control samples from healthy donors and cancer patients. There are 14 residues in the CDR3. From germline, CDR1 is LNHNV and CDR2 YYDKDF (reference sequence). Trimming left V 0 bases short and J 2 bases short, with 8 bases between. Measured with immunoSEQ multiplex PCR; TCRdb has only the in-frame clones, and not every one. The sample records tens of thousands of clones, about three quarters being singletons. The specimen was formalin-fixed, paraffin-embedded tissue. The sequence was obtained from a male donor with melanoma. V usage is TRBV15 and J usage is TRBJ2-7, with a weak D call TRBD2 (5 bases). The CDR3, as DNA: TGTGCCACCAGCAGAGAAAGGAGGACCTACGAGCAGTACTTC. Residues: CATSRERRTYEQYF.